The 21 T cell receptor beta chains given below trace back to one sample, sequenced in a study of blood T cell repertoires in COVID-19. Sequencing was performed with immunoSEQ multiplex PCR; in TCRdb, only in-frame clones are kept and a portion is missing. The table lists about 300,000 clones, 80% to 90% of them singletons, with around 4% in the top ten. Sequencing was done on a sample of PBMCs or T cells enriched from blood (not recorded which). The source is a man younger than 40 who had recovered from COVID-19.

This chain joins TRBV11-2 and TRBJ2-7; D remains ambiguous. V was clipped by 3 bases and J by 2 bases, with 11 bases between them. The CDR3 sequence is 14 residues long. Germline V CDR1 and CDR2: SGHAT, FQNNGV. The CDR3 nucleotides read TGTGCCAGCAGCTTCAATGCCAGGACCTACGAGCAGTACTTC. It encodes CASSFNARTYEQYF.

The gene calls are TRBV24-1 and TRBJ2-3; 9 bases match TRBD1. V lost 6 bases to trimming and J lost 3 bases; unmatched junction nucleotides: 6. CDR1 KGHDR and CDR2 SFDVKD come from the germline V gene. The CDR3 has 15 residues. The CDR3 DNA sequence: TGTGCCACCAGTCCCGGGACAGGGAAAACAGATACGCAGTATTTT. This encodes CATSPGTGKTDTQYF.

This rearrangement joins TRBV5-4 to TRBJ2-1, with D maybe TRBD1 (5 bases). V was trimmed by 7 bases and J by 4 bases, leaving 18 bases between them. Germline V gene lookup returns CDR1 SGHNT and CDR2 YYREEE (reference sequence). The CDR3 runs to 15 residues. CDR3 in amino acids: CASRPGQVSYNEQFF. In DNA, the CDR3 is TGTGCCAGCCGCCCAGGGCAGGTATCGTACAATGAGCAGTTCTTC.

As DNA, the CDR3 is TGTGCCAGCAGCTTTATTACCGGGGAGCTGTTTTTT. It translates to CASSFITGELFF. V usage is TRBV5-4 and J usage is TRBJ2-2; D unresolved. The V gene lost 2 bases and the J gene lost 5 bases, with 4 bases spanning the gap. Germline loops: CDR1 SGHNT, CDR2 YYREEE (reference sequence). This CDR3 comprises 12 residues.

The V gene is TRBV9, the J gene TRBJ2-2; 10 positions agree with TRBD1. Trimming took 3 bases from V and 5 from J; bases not matched to a gene: 7. Germline CDR1 is SGDLS and CDR2 is YYNGEE. The CDR3 sequence is 16 residues long. Written as DNA, the CDR3 is TGTGCCAGCAGCGAAAGACAGGGGGCGCTTACCGGGGAGCTGTTTTTT. As protein: CASSERQGALTGELFF.

The V and J genes are TRBV19 and TRBJ2-7; TRBD1 matches 9 bases. V shed 3 bases and J 4 bases; nucleotides not matched to a gene: 7. Germline CDR1 reads LNHDA; CDR2 reads SQIVND (reference sequence). The length of the CDR3 is 15 residues. Here the CDR3 DNA reads TGTGCCAGTAGTATCATTCGGGACAGGGAGTACGAGCAGTACTTC. Translated: CASSIIRDREYEQYF.

This clone was observed a few times. This rearrangement joins TRBV6-1 to TRBJ1-2, with 7 bases lining up with TRBD1. The CDR3 length is 14 residues. After removal of 1 base from V and 6 bases from J, the junction contained 5 bases not matched to a gene. Germline lookup yields CDR1 MNHNS and CDR2 SASEGT. The CDR3 nucleotides are TGTGCCAGCAGTGAAGGCCAGGGGGTCAATGGCTACACCTTC. As protein: CASSEGQGVNGYTF.

CDR3 nucleotide sequence: TGTGCCTGGAGTGTATTTTCTAACTCAGGGGCCATATATTTT. Amino acids: CAWSVFSNSGAIYF. The chain joins TRBV30 to TRBJ1-3, with a weak D call TRBD1 (6 bases). Germline V lookup: CDR1 GTSNPN, CDR2 SVGIG (reference sequence). This CDR3 spans 14 amino acids. V was shortened by 0 bases and J by 11 bases, with 17 bases between the two germline ends.

This sequence joins TRBV19 and TRBJ1-5, with D tentatively TRBD1 (5 bases). With 1 base removed from V and 0 bases from J, the gap between germline ends came to 16 bases. This CDR3 contains 18 residues. CDR1 is LNHDA and CDR2 is SQIVND in the germline V gene (reference sequence). CDR3 coding DNA: TGTGCCAGTAGTATAGGGGAGGGTTGGCAGGGTAGCAATCAGCCCCAGCATTTT. This sequence encodes CASSIGEGWQGSNQPQHF.

V is TRBV6-4 and J is TRBJ1-2; D remains unclear. This CDR3 spans 13 amino acids. Germline assignment: CDR1 MRHNA and CDR2 SNTAGT. V lost 3 bases and J lost 6, with 11 bases in between. The CDR3 sequence is CASSEEVGDGYTF. Here the CDR3 DNA reads TGTGCCAGCAGTGAAGAGGTCGGAGATGGCTACACCTTC.

This clone was counted once. The chain recombines TRBV6-6 with TRBJ2-2; D is possibly TRBD1 (8 bases). The length of the CDR3 is 17 residues. The V end lost 5 bases, the J end lost 1 base, and 17 bases lay between the germline ends. Per the germline V gene, CDR1 is MNHNY and CDR2 is SVGAGI (reference sequence). This CDR3 is CASSPPQGGLNTGELFF. The CDR3 nucleotides read TGTGCCAGCAGTCCGCCACAGGGGGGGTTGAACACCGGGGAGCTGTTTTTT.

The V gene is TRBV5-1, the J gene TRBJ1-2, with D uncertain. V lost 0 bases and J lost 7, with 13 bases in between. CDR1 SGHRS and CDR2 YFSETQ come from the germline V gene. The CDR3 is 14 amino acids. The CDR3 coding sequence is TGCGCCAGCAGCTTGGCCGGGTGGGAGAGTGGCTACACCTTC. This codes for CASSLAGWESGYTF.

This rearrangement joins TRBV13 to TRBJ1-1; D not resolved. This CDR3 is 13 amino acids long. Germline assignment: CDR1 PRHDT and CDR2 FYEKMQ (reference sequence). Trimming shortened V by 0 bases and J by 6 bases, and 8 bases separated the two germline ends. CDR3 nucleotide sequence: TGTGCCAGCAGCTTAGGCAGACTGGCTGAAGCTTTCTTT. Protein product: CASSLGRLAEAFF.

V usage is TRBV18 and J usage is TRBJ2-7, with 8 nucleotides matching TRBD1. V was clipped by 3 bases and J by 12 bases; unmatched bases: 13. The CDR3 runs 14 residues. Looked up from germline, CDR1 is KGHSH and CDR2 is LQKENI. The CDR3 coding sequence is TGTGCCAGCTCACCCGGACAGGGAAAGGTCAGTCTGTACTTC. This sequence encodes CASSPGQGKVSLYF. Together with reference TRBV18 and TRBJ2-7, the CDR3 gives the full variable domain: NAGVMQNPRHLVRRRGQEARLRCSPMKGHSHVYWYRQLPEEGLKFMVYLQKENIIDESGMPKERFSAEFPKEGPSILRIQQVVRGDSAAYFCASSPGQGKVSLYFGPGTRLTVT.

A remark on this clone: Within the sample, other DNA sequences also encode this same CDR3. V gene TRBV5-1 combines with J gene TRBJ1-1; D unresolved. V was clipped by 0 bases and J by 1 base, with 7 bases between them. Germline assignment: CDR1 SGHRS and CDR2 YFSETQ. The CDR3 loop spans 14 amino acids. The CDR3 nucleotides read TGCGCCAGCAGCTTGGTTGGCGGGAACACTGAAGCTTTCTTT. It encodes CASSLVGGNTEAFF. Looking up the rest from reference TRBV5-1 and TRBJ1-1 gives the full variable domain: KAGVTQTPRYLIKTRGQQVTLSCSPISGHRSVSWYQQTPGQGLQFLFEYFSETQRNKGNFPGRFSGRQFSNSRSEMNVSTLELGDSALYLCASSLVGGNTEAFFGQGTRLTVV.

The genes are TRBV6-4 and TRBJ2-7; 10 bases map to TRBD2. CDR1 is MRHNA, CDR2 SNTAGT, per germline. With V trimmed by 0 bases and J by 1 base, 9 bases remained unmatched. The CDR3 covers 18 residues. The CDR3 sequence is CASSDSRTGTSVSYEQYF. CDR3 bases: TGTGCCAGCAGTGACTCCCGAACCGGGACTAGCGTTTCCTACGAGCAGTACTTC.

The chain combines TRBV11-2 with TRBJ2-2; D is unclear. This CDR3 region has 16 residues. CDR1 is SGHAT, CDR2 FQNNGV, per germline. V was clipped by 1 base and J by 3 bases, with 12 bases between them. CDR3 sequence reads: CASSLVPGMDTGELFF. CDR3 bases: TGTGCCAGCAGCTTAGTCCCGGGTATGGACACCGGGGAGCTGTTTTTT.

This clone has only a few counts. This rearrangement joins TRBV2 to TRBJ2-7; 11 positions agree with TRBD1. CDR1 is SNHLY and CDR2 is FYNNEI in the germline V gene. This CDR3 spans 13 amino acids. J was trimmed by 4 bases and V by 8 bases; bases with no gene match: 4. The CDR3 spells CASGGTGGYEQYF. For the CDR3, the DNA is TGTGCCAGCGGGGGGACAGGGGGGTACGAGCAGTACTTC. The variable domain in full, completed from reference TRBV2 and TRBJ2-7, reads EPEVTQTPSHQVTQMGQEVILRCVPISNHLYFYWYRQILGQKVEFLVSFYNNEISEKSEIFDDQFSVERPDGSNFTLKIRSTKLEDSAMYFCASGGTGGYEQYFGPGTRLTVT.

The chain has TRBV5-4 and TRBJ1-1; D remains ambiguous. Trimming stripped 3 bases from V and 1 base from J, with 16 bases between. Germline assignment: CDR1 SGHNT and CDR2 YYREEE (reference sequence). The CDR3 loop spans 16 amino acids. Here the CDR3 reads CASSSAGTPANTEAFF. The CDR3 DNA follows: TGTGCCAGCAGCTCCGCAGGTACTCCAGCGAACACTGAAGCTTTCTTT.

The chain uses TRBV11-2 and TRBJ1-2; 7 bases are a match to TRBD1. Unmatched junction bases numbered 5, after V lost 4 bases and J lost 3 bases. This CDR3 region has 14 residues. The germline CDR1 and CDR2 sequences are SGHAT and FQNNGV. The CDR3 bases are TGTGCCAGCAGCTACGGACAGGATGACTATGGCTACACCTTC. Its translation is CASSYGQDDYGYTF.

The chain has TRBV7-2 and TRBJ2-5, with D tentatively TRBD2 (6 bases). This CDR3 region has 17 residues. Germline assignment: CDR1 SGHTA and CDR2 FQGNSA. V shed 7 bases and J shed 1 base, with 22 bases lying between them. The CDR3 loop is CASIPQAPGLLQETQYF. The CDR3 DNA reads TGTGCCAGCATCCCCCAGGCCCCGGGACTCCTCCAAGAGACCCAGTACTTC.